This T cell receptor beta chain was identified during a study of T cell changes during pregnancy in multiple sclerosis. The protocol was immunoSEQ multiplex PCR, while the TCRdb copy is restricted to in-frame clones and leaves out a portion. Altogether approximately 36,000 clones are present, 93% being singletons, with the ten largest covering 0.4% to 0.45%. The CDR3 loop spans 16 amino acids. The germline CDR1 and CDR2 sequences are LGHNA and YNFKEQ. Deletions cut 1 base from V and 0 bases from J, with 9 bases between. The table lists this clone with a count of one. This TCR was sampled from a female donor with multiple sclerosis, enrolled in a pregnancy study. This sequence joins TRBV4-2 and TRBJ1-4; D unclear. Sequenced here: CD4+ T cells from peripheral blood mononuclear cells, sampled in the first trimester of pregnancy. Written as DNA, the CDR3 is TGTGCCAGCAGCCAAGTTAACAGAGCAACTAATGAAAAACTGTTTTTT. Its protein product is CASSQVNRATNEKLFF.